Below, 22 T cell receptor beta chains from the same sample are listed, as sequenced in a study of PD-1 blockade in classical Hodgkin lymphoma. Using immunoSEQ multiplex PCR, the repertoire was profiled, and TCRdb retains in-frame clones only, with some absent. The sample yields over 90,000 clones, 89% seen once. In every patient, relapse followed autologous stem cell transplantation, while exposure to brentuximab vedotin differed. The source material was peripheral blood mononuclear cells (PBMCs), sampled before the second cycle of nivolumab. The source of these receptors is a human donor with classical Hodgkin lymphoma.

V usage is TRBV9 and J usage is TRBJ2-1; TRBD2 agrees at 8 bases. V lost 0 bases, J lost 8 bases, and 7 bases stayed unmatched. The CDR3 runs to 15 residues. Germline assignment: CDR1 SGDLS and CDR2 YYNGEE. The CDR3: CASSVAGGVVYEQFF. In nucleotides, the CDR3 is TGTGCCAGCAGCGTAGCGGGGGGGGTTGTCTATGAGCAGTTCTTC.

The chain is built from TRBV4-1 and TRBJ1-5, with 10 bases fitting TRBD1. Unmatched junction bases numbered 5, after V lost 1 base and J lost 8 bases. CDR1 MGHRA and CDR2 YSYEKL come from the germline V gene. The CDR3 totals 15 residues. The CDR3 DNA reads TGCGCCAGCAGCCAAGTTGAGGGACAGGGGAAGCCCCAGCATTTT. Its translation: CASSQVEGQGKPQHF.

This clone was seen only once. The chain is built from TRBV27 and TRBJ1-2; maybe TRBD1 (6 bases). This CDR3 spans 15 amino acids. CDR1 and CDR2 from the germline V gene are MNHEY and SMNVEV (reference sequence). Trimming took off 0 bases at V and 5 bases at J, with 13 bases between the two ends. Written as DNA, the CDR3 is TGTGCCAGCAGTTTATCGGGGGGCCTGATTTATGGCTACACCTTC. Its translation is CASSLSGGLIYGYTF.

This rearrangement joins TRBV6-1 to TRBJ1-5; tentative D call: TRBD1 (5 bases). The V gene lost 5 bases and the J gene lost 7 bases, with 12 bases spanning the gap. CDR3 size: 13 residues. In germline, CDR1 is MNHNS, CDR2 SASEGT. CDR3 loop: CASSLHGTQPQHF. Here the CDR3 DNA reads TGTGCCAGCAGTCTACACGGGACGCAGCCCCAGCATTTT.

The chain is built from TRBV6-1 and TRBJ2-5; either TRBD1 or TRBD2 may fit D (5 bases each). CDR1 is MNHNS and CDR2 is SASEGT in the germline V gene. CDR3 length equals 13 residues. V was cut by 1 base and J by 5 bases, with 8 bases left in between. The CDR3, as DNA: TGTGCCAGCAGTGAAGGGTGGGGGGAGACCCAGTACTTC. Residues: CASSEGWGETQYF.

The gene calls are TRBV2 and TRBJ1-5; no reliable D call. The CDR3 sequence is 14 residues long. The germline V gene has CDR1 SNHLY and CDR2 FYNNEI. Deletions cut 8 bases from V and 3 bases from J, with 14 bases between. The CDR3, as DNA: TGTGCCAGCGCCTTGGTCAGTCTCAATCAGCCCCAGCATTTT. It is translated as CASALVSLNQPQHF.

The V gene is TRBV7-8, the J gene TRBJ2-2, with D possibly being TRBD1 (5 bases). Germline CDR1 SGHVS, CDR2 FQNEAQ. The length of the CDR3 is 15 residues. Trimming removed 2 bases from V and 5 bases from J, with 12 bases in between. CDR3 sequence reads: CASSLPTGLTGELFF. The CDR3 bases are TGTGCCAGCAGCTTACCAACAGGATTAACCGGGGAGCTGTTTTTT.

The gene calls are TRBV2 and TRBJ2-1; D remains ambiguous. This CDR3 has 15 amino acids. Germline assignment: CDR1 SNHLY and CDR2 FYNNEI. Between the trimmed V and J ends, which lost 6 bases and 0 bases, there was a span of 12 bases. The chain's CDR3 is CASRPESSSYNEQFF. The CDR3 region has the DNA TGTGCCAGCAGACCCGAAAGTAGCTCCTACAATGAGCAGTTCTTC.

V is TRBV13 and J is TRBJ1-5; a possible D gene is TRBD1 (6 bases). V was cut by 5 bases and J by 6 bases, with 14 bases left in between. This CDR3 contains 14 residues. Germline V gene lookup returns CDR1 PRHDT and CDR2 FYEKMQ (reference sequence). Written as DNA, the CDR3 is TGTGCCAGCAGCCCCGGAAGGGGGACTCAGCCCCAGCATTTT. The encoded protein is CASSPGRGTQPQHF.

In this sample, this clone turned up a few times. This chain joins TRBV27 and TRBJ2-7, with 9 bases that match TRBD2. V was pared by 4 bases and J by 5 bases, with 6 bases of the junction left unmatched. The CDR3 consists of 14 residues. In germline, CDR1 is MNHEY, CDR2 SMNVEV (reference sequence). Here the CDR3 reads CASSSRLAGHEQYF. CDR3 bases: TGTGCCAGCAGTTCTAGGCTAGCGGGGCACGAGCAGTACTTC.

V and J are TRBV7-9 and TRBJ1-2, with TRBD1 matching 7 bases. Per germline, CDR1 SEHNR and CDR2 FQNEAQ (reference sequence). Unmatched junction bases numbered 5, after V lost 6 bases and J lost 4 bases. The CDR3 contains 13 residues. CDR3 in DNA: TGTGCCAGCAGTCGACAGGGAGGCTATGGCTACACCTTC. This codes for CASSRQGGYGYTF.

The CDR3 here is CASSEQTVGTDTQYF. The CDR3 DNA sequence: TGTGCCAGCAGTGAACAAACAGTCGGCACAGATACGCAGTATTTT. The V and J genes are TRBV6-1 and TRBJ2-3, with no clear D. The germline V and J ends were trimmed by 2 bases and 1 base, with 10 bases remaining between them. The CDR3 loop spans 15 amino acids. The germline V gene has CDR1 MNHNS and CDR2 SASEGT.

In its sample, this clone was seen once. The chain links TRBV2 to TRBJ2-3; 8 bases match TRBD2. The CDR3 contains 15 residues. Germline CDR1 reads SNHLY; CDR2 reads FYNNEI. Trimming at V came to 7 bases and at J to 3 bases, leaving 9 bases not matched to a gene. The CDR3 spells CASIRGGVETDTQYF. CDR3 sequence (DNA): TGTGCCAGCATCCGGGGGGGCGTTGAAACAGATACGCAGTATTTT.

In its sample, this clone was seen a few times. CDR3 in DNA: TGCGCCAGCAGCGCGGGACATAGCACCGGGGAGCTGTTTTTT. Encoded protein: CASSAGHSTGELFF. The chain uses TRBV5-1 and TRBJ2-2; D is tentatively TRBD1 or TRBD2 (6 bases each). The CDR3 runs to 14 residues. Germline CDR1 and CDR2: SGHRS and YFSETQ. V was pared by 4 bases and J by 4 bases, with 11 bases between.

The chain carries TRBV19 and TRBJ1-4; no clear D gene. V was shortened by 3 bases and J by 7 bases, with 9 bases between the two germline ends. The CDR3 has 13 residues. From germline, CDR1 is LNHDA and CDR2 SQIVND (reference sequence). This chain's CDR3 is CASSILGSEKLFF. As DNA, the CDR3 is TGTGCCAGTAGTATCCTAGGGAGTGAAAAACTGTTTTTT.

V and J are TRBV6-5 and TRBJ2-7; D may be TRBD1 (6 bases). Germline CDR1 and CDR2: MNHEY and SVGAGI. Between the trimmed V and J ends, which lost 9 bases and 1 base, there was a span of 16 bases. The CDR3 contains 14 residues. The DNA of the CDR3 is TGTGCCAGTAACCGACAGGAATTATCCTACGAGCAGTACTTC. Its protein is CASNRQELSYEQYF.

The rearrangement uses TRBV10-2 and TRBJ1-1; D gene unclear. Between the trimmed V and J ends, which lost 5 bases and 1 base, there was a span of 14 bases. The CDR3 spans 15 residues. From germline, CDR1 is WSHSY and CDR2 SAAADI. The CDR3 here is CASSSRPGENTEAFF. The CDR3 DNA reads TGCGCCAGCAGTTCGCGTCCAGGAGAGAACACTGAAGCTTTCTTT.

The V and J genes are TRBV9 and TRBJ2-2; TRBD2 matches at 7 bases. Trimming at V came to 0 bases and at J to 11 bases, leaving 13 bases not matched to a gene. CDR1 and CDR2 (germline): SGDLS, YYNGEE. This CDR3 region has 16 residues. CDR3 residues: CASSVEPQGGVSELFF. The CDR3 DNA is TGTGCCAGCAGCGTAGAACCCCAGGGAGGGGTATCAGAGCTGTTTTTT.

This chain connects TRBV5-1 to TRBJ2-4; the match to TRBD1 covers 9 bases. This CDR3 is built from 16 residues. Unmatched junction bases numbered 7, after V lost 4 bases and J lost 2 bases. Germline V lookup: CDR1 SGHRS, CDR2 YFSETQ. Written as DNA, the CDR3 is TGCGCCAGCAGCCCCGGGACAGGGACCTCCAAAAACATTCAGTACTTC. It yields the protein CASSPGTGTSKNIQYF. Together with reference TRBV5-1 and TRBJ2-4, the CDR3 gives the full variable domain: KAGVTQTPRYLIKTRGQQVTLSCSPISGHRSVSWYQQTPGQGLQFLFEYFSETQRNKGNFPGRFSGRQFSNSRSEMNVSTLELGDSALYLCASSPGTGTSKNIQYFGAGTRLSVL.

The CDR3: CASMAGLAVLGGTDTQYF. CDR3 nucleotides: TGTGCCAGCATGGCGGGACTAGCGGTACTTGGCGGCACAGATACGCAGTATTTT. The rearrangement joins TRBV27 to TRBJ2-3; 11 nucleotides align to TRBD2. V trimming: 7 bases; J trimming: 1 base; junction bases outside the gene matches: 13. The germline V gene encodes CDR1 MNHEY and CDR2 SMNVEV (reference sequence). The CDR3 totals 18 residues.

V gene TRBV6-1 combines with J gene TRBJ1-2; 9 bases match TRBD1. The CDR3 runs to 17 residues. Germline assignment: CDR1 MNHNS and CDR2 SASEGT. V dropped 1 base and J dropped 2; count of bases not matched to a gene: 8. The chain's CDR3 is CASSEGHRGPGNYGYTF. The CDR3 nucleotides read TGTGCCAGCAGTGAAGGCCACAGGGGGCCCGGAAACTATGGCTACACCTTC.

This clone occurred once. The chain carries TRBV27 and TRBJ2-3; maybe TRBD1 (5 bases). The germline V gene has CDR1 MNHEY and CDR2 SMNVEV (reference sequence). The CDR3 is 12 residues long. V was clipped by 6 bases and J by 9 bases, with 13 bases between them. The CDR3 spells CASRPFSGTQYF. CDR3 DNA: TGTGCCAGCAGGCCCTTTTCAGGGACGCAGTATTTT.